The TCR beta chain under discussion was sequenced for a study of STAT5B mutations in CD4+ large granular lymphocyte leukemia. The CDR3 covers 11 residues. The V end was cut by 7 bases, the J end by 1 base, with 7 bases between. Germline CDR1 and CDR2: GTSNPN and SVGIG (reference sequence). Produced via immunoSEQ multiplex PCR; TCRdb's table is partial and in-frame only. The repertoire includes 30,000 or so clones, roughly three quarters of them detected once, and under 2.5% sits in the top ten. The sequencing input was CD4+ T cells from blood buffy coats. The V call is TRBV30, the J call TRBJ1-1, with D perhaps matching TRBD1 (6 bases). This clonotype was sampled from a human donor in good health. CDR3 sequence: CALGQNTEAFF. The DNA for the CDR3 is TGTGCCTTGGGACAGAACACTGAAGCTTTCTTT.